What follows describes a single T cell receptor beta chain. The source of the sample is a study of cytomegalovirus exposure and HLA in healthy donors. The PCR contained 60 Vbeta and 13 Jbeta primers. Sequencing was performed with immunoSEQ multiplex PCR; in TCRdb, only in-frame clones are kept and a portion is missing. The sample yields roughly 140,000 clones, approximately 72% seen once. The CDR3 is 18 amino acids. The V segment lost 6 bases and the J segment 4 bases; nucleotides outside the gene matches: 11. In germline, CDR1 is SGHTA, CDR2 FQGNSA. Among the donors, all were healthy bone marrow donors.

The J gene is TRBJ2-3, the V gene TRBV7-2; 15 nucleotides match TRBD2. The TCR originated in a man aged 35-49 years in good health and CMV-seronegative. The sequenced material came from PBMCs. This chain's CDR3 is CASRFGLAGGKGADTQYF. The CDR3 nucleotides read TGTGCCAGCAGGTTCGGACTAGCGGGGGGGAAGGGCGCAGATACGCAGTATTTT.